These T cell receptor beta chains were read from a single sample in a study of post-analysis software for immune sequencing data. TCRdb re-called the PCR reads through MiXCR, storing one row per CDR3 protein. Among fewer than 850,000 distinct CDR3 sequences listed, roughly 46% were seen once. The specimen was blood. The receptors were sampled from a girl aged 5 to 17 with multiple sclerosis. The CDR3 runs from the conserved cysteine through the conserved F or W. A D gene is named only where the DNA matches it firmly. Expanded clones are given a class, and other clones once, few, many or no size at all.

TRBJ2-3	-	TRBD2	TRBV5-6	CASSLERELEDTQYF	TGTGCCAGCAGCTTGGAGCGGGAGCTTGAAGATACGCAGTATTTT
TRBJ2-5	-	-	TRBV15	CATSRGEADQETQYF	TGTGCCACCAGCAGAGGGGAAGCGGACCAAGAGACCCAGTACTTC
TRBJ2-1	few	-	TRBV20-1	CSARVSGYNEQFF	TGCAGTGCTAGAGTAAGCGGATACAATGAGCAGTTCTTC
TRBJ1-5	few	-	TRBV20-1	CSASRPQRGINQPQHF	TGCAGTGCTTCCAGACCCCAAAGGGGCATCAATCAGCCCCAGCATTTT
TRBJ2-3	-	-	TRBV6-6	CASSFVLTDTQYF	TGTGCCAGCAGTTTCGTTCTTACAGATACGCAGTATTTT
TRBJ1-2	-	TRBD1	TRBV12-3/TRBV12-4	CASRPADRFGGYTF	TGTGCCAGCAGACCGGCGGACAGGTTTGGAGGCTACACCTTC
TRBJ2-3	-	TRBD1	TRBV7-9	CASSFGTGTGVADTQYF	TGTGCCAGCAGCTTCGGAACCGGGACAGGGGTTGCGGATACGCAGTATTTT
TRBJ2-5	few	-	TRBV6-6	CASSYRGVVAEETQYF	TGTGCCAGCAGTTATAGGGGGGTGGTAGCGGAGGAGACCCAGTACTTC
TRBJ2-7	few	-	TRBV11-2	CASNLGESYEQYF	TGTGCCAGCAACTTAGGGGAGAGCTACGAGCAGTACTTC
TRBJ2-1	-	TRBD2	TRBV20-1	CSARLAGGIHEQFF	TGCAGTGCTAGGCTAGCGGGAGGAATCCATGAGCAGTTCTTC
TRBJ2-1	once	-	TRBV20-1	CSARDLSYHEQFF	TGCAGTGCTAGAGATTTATCTTACCATGAGCAGTTCTTC
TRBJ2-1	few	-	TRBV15	CATSRGPMGQHNEQFF	TGTGCCACCAGCAGGGGACCCATGGGACAACACAATGAGCAGTTCTTC
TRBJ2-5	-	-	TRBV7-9	CASSLAREYRTQETQYF	TGTGCCAGCAGCTTAGCCCGCGAGTACAGGACCCAAGAGACCCAGTACTTC
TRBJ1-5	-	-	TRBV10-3	CAISEPGTSNQPQHF	TGTGCCATCAGTGAGCCGGGGACCAGCAATCAGCCCCAGCATTTT
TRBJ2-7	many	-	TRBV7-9	CASSAKSYEQYF	TGTGCCAGCAGCGCCAAGTCCTACGAGCAGTACTTC
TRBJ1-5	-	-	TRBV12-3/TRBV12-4	CASSTREEVNQPQHF	TGTGCCAGCAGCACGCGGGAGGAAGTCAATCAGCCCCAGCATTTT
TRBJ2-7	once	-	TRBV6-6	CAGRDDPGSYEQYF	TGTGCCGGCAGGGACGATCCAGGGTCCTACGAGCAGTACTTC
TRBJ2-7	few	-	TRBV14	CASSHPGSSYEQYF	TGTGCCAGCAGCCATCCCGGGAGCTCCTACGAGCAGTACTTC
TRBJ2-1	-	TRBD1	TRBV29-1	CSVEDRDRGNEQFF	TGCAGCGTTGAAGATAGGGACAGGGGAAATGAGCAGTTCTTC
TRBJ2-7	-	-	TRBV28	CASSLGRTYGQYF	TGTGCCAGCAGTTTAGGACGGACCTACGGGCAGTACTTC
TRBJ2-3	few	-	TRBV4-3	CASSQAGVADTQYF	TGCGCCAGCAGCCAAGCGGGAGTCGCAGATACGCAGTATTTT
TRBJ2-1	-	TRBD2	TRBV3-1	CASRDLAGAYNEQFF	TGTGCCAGCAGGGATCTAGCGGGGGCATACAATGAGCAGTTCTTC
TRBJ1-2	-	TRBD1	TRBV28	CASSLLDREGLSGYTF	TGTGCCAGCAGTCTCCTCGACAGGGAAGGACTATCCGGCTACACCTTC
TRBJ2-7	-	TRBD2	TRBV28	CASSPHGLDAYEQYF	TGTGCCAGCAGTCCACACGGACTAGACGCCTACGAGCAGTACTTC
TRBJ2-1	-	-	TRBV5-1	CASSPGVLNEQFF	TGCGCCAGCAGCCCTGGGGTTCTTAATGAGCAGTTCTTC
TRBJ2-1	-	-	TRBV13	CASSSGTRLNEQFF	TGTGCCAGCAGCTCCGGGACCCGTTTGAATGAGCAGTTCTTC
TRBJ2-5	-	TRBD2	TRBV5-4	CASSPPGTSGRSETQYF	TGTGCCAGCAGCCCCCCCGGGACTAGCGGGAGGTCGGAGACCCAGTACTTC
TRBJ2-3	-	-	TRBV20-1	CSAPGLLADTQYF	TGCAGTGCGCCGGGACTTCTGGCAGATACGCAGTATTTT
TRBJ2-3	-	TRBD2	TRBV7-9	CASSLFAGGLHTQYF	TGTGCCAGCAGCTTATTTGCGGGAGGCCTTCATACGCAGTATTTT
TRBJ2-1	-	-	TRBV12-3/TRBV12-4	CASTPGGSTVNEQFF	TGTGCCAGCACCCCAGGGGGGTCCACGGTCAATGAGCAGTTCTTC
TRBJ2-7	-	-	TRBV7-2	CASSRALDSYEQYF	TGTGCCAGCAGCCGAGCGCTAGACTCCTACGAGCAGTACTTC
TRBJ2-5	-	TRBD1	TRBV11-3	CASSRKQGVQETQYF	TGTGCCAGCAGCCGTAAGCAGGGGGTCCAAGAGACCCAGTACTTC
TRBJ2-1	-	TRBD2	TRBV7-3	CASSLSGSIHNEQFF	TGTGCCAGCAGCTTAAGCGGGAGTATACACAATGAGCAGTTCTTC
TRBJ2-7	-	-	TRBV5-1	CASSPPRSHEQYF	TGCGCCAGCAGCCCTCCGAGAAGCCACGAGCAGTACTTC
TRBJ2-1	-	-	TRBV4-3	CASSQDYRRVEQFF	TGCGCCAGCAGCCAAGATTACCGGCGCGTTGAGCAGTTCTTC
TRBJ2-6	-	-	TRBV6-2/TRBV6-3	CASSLSTGDVSGANVLTF	TGTGCCAGCAGTCTCTCGACAGGAGACGTCTCTGGGGCCAACGTCCTGACTTTC
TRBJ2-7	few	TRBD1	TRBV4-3	CASSQEGQGIYEQYF	TGCGCCAGCAGCCAAGAGGGACAGGGTATCTACGAGCAGTACTTC
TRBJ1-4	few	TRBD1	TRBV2	CASRRTGMDNEKLFF	TGTGCCAGCAGACGGACAGGGATGGATAATGAAAAACTGTTTTTT
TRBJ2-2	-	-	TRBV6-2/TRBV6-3	CASSPGERSTGELFF	TGTGCCAGCAGCCCAGGCGAGCGGTCCACCGGGGAGCTGTTTTTT
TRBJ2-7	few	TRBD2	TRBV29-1	CTQAGEHRTYEQYF	TGCACCCAAGCGGGAGAGCATCGTACCTACGAGCAGTACTTC
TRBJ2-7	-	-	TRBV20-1	CSARWKGGYEQYF	TGCAGTGCTAGATGGAAGGGCGGCTACGAGCAGTACTTC
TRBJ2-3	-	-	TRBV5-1	CASSPGTRSDTQYF	TGCGCCAGCAGCCCCGGCACCCGGTCAGATACGCAGTATTTT
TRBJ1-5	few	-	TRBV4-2	CASSQDATGNQPQHF	TGTGCCAGCAGCCAAGATGCCACGGGCAATCAGCCCCAGCATTTT
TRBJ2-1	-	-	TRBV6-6	CASSYQGSYNEQFF	TGTGCCAGCAGTTACCAGGGGTCCTACAATGAGCAGTTCTTC
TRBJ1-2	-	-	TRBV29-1	CSVETRYGYTF	TGCAGCGTTGAAACCAGATATGGCTACACCTTC
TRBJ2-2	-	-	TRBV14	CASSEGLPNTGELFF	TGTGCCAGCAGCGAGGGACTTCCGAACACCGGGGAGCTGTTTTTT
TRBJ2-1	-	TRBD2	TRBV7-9	CASSPLAASYNEQFF	TGTGCCAGCAGCCCACTAGCGGCATCCTACAATGAGCAGTTCTTC
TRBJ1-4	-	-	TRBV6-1	CASSESPATNERLFF	TGTGCCAGCAGTGAAAGCCCTGCAACTAATGAAAGACTGTTTTTT
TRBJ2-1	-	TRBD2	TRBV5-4	CASSLDPGGPGNEQFF	TGTGCCAGCAGCTTGGACCCGGGAGGGCCGGGAAATGAGCAGTTCTTC
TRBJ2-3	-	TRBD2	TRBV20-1	CSASPGDSGSTDTQYF	TGCAGTGCTTCCCCCGGGGATAGCGGGAGCACAGATACGCAGTATTTT
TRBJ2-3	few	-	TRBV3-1	CASSQVGFTDTQYF	TGTGCCAGCAGCCAAGTGGGATTCACAGATACGCAGTATTTT
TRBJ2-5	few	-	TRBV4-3	CASSQYMTGQETQYF	TGCGCCAGCAGCCAGTACATGACAGGACAAGAGACCCAGTACTTC
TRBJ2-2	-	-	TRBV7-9	CASSLTHNTGELFF	TGTGCCAGCAGCTTAACTCATAACACCGGGGAGCTGTTTTTT
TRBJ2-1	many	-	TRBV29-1	CSVGGDEQFF	TGCAGCGTTGGTGGGGATGAGCAGTTCTTC
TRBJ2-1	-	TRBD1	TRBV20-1	CSARDLPGQGPYNEQFF	TGCAGTGCTAGAGATTTGCCCGGACAGGGCCCCTACAATGAGCAGTTCTTC
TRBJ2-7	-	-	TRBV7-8	CASLGGRAPYEQYF	TGTGCCAGCCTCGGGGGACGGGCCCCCTACGAGCAGTACTTC
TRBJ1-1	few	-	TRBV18	CASSPLPHGGNTEAFF	TGTGCCAGCTCACCACTCCCCCACGGGGGGAACACTGAAGCTTTCTTT
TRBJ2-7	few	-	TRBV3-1	CASSQIPGSYEQYF	TGTGCCAGCAGCCAAATTCCGGGATCCTACGAGCAGTACTTC
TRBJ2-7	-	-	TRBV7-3	CASSLSQGGAEQYF	TGTGCCAGCAGCTTATCCCAGGGGGGTGCCGAGCAGTACTTC